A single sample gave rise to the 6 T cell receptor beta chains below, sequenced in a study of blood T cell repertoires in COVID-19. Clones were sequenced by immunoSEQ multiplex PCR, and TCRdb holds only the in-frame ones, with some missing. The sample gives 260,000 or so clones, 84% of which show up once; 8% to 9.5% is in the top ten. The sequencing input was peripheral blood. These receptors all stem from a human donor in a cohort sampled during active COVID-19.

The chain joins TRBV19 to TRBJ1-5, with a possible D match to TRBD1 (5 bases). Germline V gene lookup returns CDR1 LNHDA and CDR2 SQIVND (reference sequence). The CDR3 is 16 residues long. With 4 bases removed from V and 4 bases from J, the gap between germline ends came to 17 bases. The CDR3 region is CASSNSQGWWNQPQHF. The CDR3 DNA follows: TGTGCCAGTAGTAACAGCCAGGGATGGTGGAATCAGCCCCAGCATTTT.

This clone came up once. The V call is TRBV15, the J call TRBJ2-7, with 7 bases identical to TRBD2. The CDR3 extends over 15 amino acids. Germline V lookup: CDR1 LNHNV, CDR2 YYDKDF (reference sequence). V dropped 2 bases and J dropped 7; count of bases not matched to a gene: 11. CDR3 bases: TGTGCCACCAGCAGATGGGGCGGGAGTCTGGTTGAGCAGTACTTC. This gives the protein CATSRWGGSLVEQYF.

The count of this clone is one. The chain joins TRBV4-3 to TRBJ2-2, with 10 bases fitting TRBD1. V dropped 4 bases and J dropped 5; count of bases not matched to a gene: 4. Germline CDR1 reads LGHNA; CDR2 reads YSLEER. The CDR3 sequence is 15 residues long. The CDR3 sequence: CASSRGQGKTGELFF. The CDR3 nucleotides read TGCGCCAGCAGCCGGGGACAGGGGAAAACCGGGGAGCTGTTTTTT.

The CDR3: CSASKGAGGDNEQFF. DNA for the CDR3: TGCAGCGCCTCCAAGGGCGCGGGGGGGGATAATGAGCAGTTCTTC. The rearrangement links TRBV29-1 to TRBJ2-1; the match to TRBD2 covers 9 bases. V lost 7 bases and J lost 7; bases outside the gene matches: 14. Germline lookup yields CDR1 SQVTM and CDR2 ANQGSEA. The CDR3 is 15 amino acids.

The CDR3 sequence is CASSYTARGETQYF. The CDR3 bases are TGTGCCAGCAGTTACACAGCAAGGGGAGAGACCCAGTACTTC. The V and J genes are TRBV6-6 and TRBJ2-5; D might be TRBD1 (5 bases). The CDR3 runs to 14 residues. Germline V gene lookup returns CDR1 MNHNY and CDR2 SVGAGI (reference sequence). The V gene lost 2 bases and the J gene lost 4 bases, with 11 bases spanning the gap.

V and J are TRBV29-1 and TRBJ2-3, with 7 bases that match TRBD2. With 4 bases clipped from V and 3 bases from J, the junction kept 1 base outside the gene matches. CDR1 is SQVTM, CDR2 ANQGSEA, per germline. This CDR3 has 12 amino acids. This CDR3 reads CSVAGGTDTQYF. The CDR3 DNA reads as TGCAGCGTTGCGGGGGGTACAGATACGCAGTATTTT.